These 29 T cell receptor beta chains came from one sample sequenced in a study of identical twins. TCRdb analysed the 5' RACE reads with MiXCR anew, one entry per CDR3 protein. Among 450,000 or so distinct CDR3 sequences, around 24% were seen once, and the ten largest hold 2.9%. Another study also made use of these data, one on T cells expressing NK-cell markers.

The sequencing sample was made of CD4+ T cells sorted from blood. Source of these receptors: a woman younger than 30 in good health.

The chain joins TRBV5-1 to TRBJ2-7; D may be TRBD2 (5 bases). This CDR3 has 18 residues. The germline gives CDR1 SGHRS, CDR2 YFSETQ. The V and J ends lost 2 bases and 2 bases respectively, with 23 bases between them. CDR3 sequence: CASSFPNRKERKTYEQYF. In nucleotides, the CDR3 is TGCGCCAGCAGCTTTCCCAACCGCAAAGAGCGGAAGACCTACGAGCAGTACTTC.

This sequence joins TRBV2 and TRBJ1-1; no reliable D call. The CDR3 runs to 12 residues. The V gene lost 7 bases and the J gene lost 6 bases, with 12 bases spanning the gap. The germline V gene encodes CDR1 SNHLY and CDR2 FYNNEI. As DNA, the CDR3 is TGTGCCAGCATAAGGGTAGAGGCTGAAGCTTTCTTT. Amino acids: CASIRVEAEAFF.

This clonotype was found a few times. The chain combines TRBV20-1 with TRBJ1-5; TRBD1 is a possible D gene (5 bases). V was cut by 7 bases and J by 1 base, with 14 bases left in between. Germline V gives CDR1 DFQATT, CDR2 SNEGSKA (reference sequence). The CDR3 is made up of 14 amino acids. CDR3 protein: CSVWQGLSNQPQHF. The CDR3 DNA reads as TGCAGTGTTTGGCAGGGATTGAGCAATCAGCCCCAGCATTTT.

This clonotype came up a few times. V usage is TRBV12-3 or TRBV12-4 and J usage is TRBJ2-7; D gene ambiguous. CDR3 size: 15 residues. Trimming cost V 3 bases and J 2 bases, with 14 bases left between them. The CDR3 sequence: CASSFRAVRAYEQYF. DNA for the CDR3: TGTGCCAGCAGTTTCCGCGCGGTCAGAGCCTACGAGCAGTACTTC.

This clonotype was found a few times. The chain couples TRBV7-9 to TRBJ1-1, with 9 bases lining up with TRBD1. The ends lost 7 bases at V and 1 base at J; junction bases unmatched: 4. This CDR3 contains 14 residues. The germline CDR1 and CDR2 sequences are SEHNR and FQNEAQ (reference sequence). CDR3 sequence (DNA): TGTGCCAGCATAGGACAGGGGACGAACACTGAAGCTTTCTTT. It specifies CASIGQGTNTEAFF. The whole variable domain, remainder taken from reference TRBV7-9 and TRBJ1-1, is DTGVSQNPRHKITKRGQNVTFRCDPISEHNRLYWYRQTLGQGPEFLTYFQNEAQLEKSRLLSDRFSAERPKGSFSTLEIQRTEQGDSAMYLCASIGQGTNTEAFFGQGTRLTVV.

This clonotype was detected a few times. The CDR3 sequence: CASASTSVGETQYF. Here the CDR3 DNA reads TGTGCCAGCGCCTCAACTAGCGTCGGAGAGACCCAGTACTTC. V gene TRBV2 combines with J gene TRBJ2-5; 7 bases align to TRBD2. This CDR3 region has 14 residues. Trimming cost V 8 bases and J 4 bases; bases outside gene matches: 10. CDR1 and CDR2 from the germline V gene are SNHLY and FYNNEI.

This clonotype appeared a few times. The V call is TRBV20-1, the J call TRBJ1-1, with TRBD1 matching 11 bases. The length of the CDR3 is 14 residues. CDR1 is DFQATT, CDR2 SNEGSKA, per germline (reference sequence). J was trimmed by 6 bases and V by 5 bases; bases with no gene match: 8. The CDR3 coding sequence is TGCAGTGCTTTCCGGGACAGGGGGGACCCTGAAGCTTTCTTT. This gives the protein CSAFRDRGDPEAFF.

This clonotype was seen only a few times. The chain links TRBV7-9 to TRBJ1-2; no firm D call. V was shortened by 4 bases and J by 8 bases, with 11 bases between the two germline ends. From germline, CDR1 is SEHNR and CDR2 FQNEAQ (reference sequence). CDR3 size: 12 residues. The CDR3 loop reads CASSSQVPGYTF. DNA of the CDR3: TGTGCCAGCAGCTCCCAAGTCCCGGGCTACACCTTC.

This clonotype was observed a handful of times. The genes are TRBV15 and TRBJ2-7; unclear D gene. The CDR3 sequence is 14 residues long. CDR1 is LNHNV, CDR2 YYDKDF, per germline (reference sequence). Trimming pared 0 bases from V and 2 bases from J, leaving 8 bases between. The DNA of the CDR3 is TGTGCCACCAGCAGAGATAGCAAGACCTACGAGCAGTACTTC. This translates into CATSRDSKTYEQYF.

About this clonotype itself: This CDR3 is missing its conserved last phenylalanine or tryptophan, likely due to a read error. The limits of the CDR3 on the DNA are not certain, so only TCRdb's listed CDR3 is given. The gene calls are TRBV6-6 and TRBJ2-5; the table assigns TRBD1, which was not confirmed against the DNA. CDR1 and CDR2 from the germline V gene are MNHNY and SVGAGI (reference sequence). Inclusive of both ends, the CDR3 amounts to 13 amino acids. CDR3 protein: CASSRGQGGATPL.

The table lists this clonotype with a few counts. The chain carries TRBV12-3 or TRBV12-4 and TRBJ2-2; D is unclear. The CDR3 is made up of 13 amino acids. V shed 5 bases and J shed 7 bases, with 11 bases lying between them. CDR3 amino acids: CASSPTLYGELFF. CDR3 DNA: TGTGCCAGCAGTCCGACCCTTTACGGGGAGCTGTTTTTT.

This clonotype was seen a few times. The rearrangement joins TRBV12-3 or TRBV12-4 to TRBJ2-7; TRBD1 agrees at 10 bases. CDR3 length: 14 amino acids. V gave up 2 bases and J gave up 3 bases; unmatched junction bases: 1. The CDR3 DNA follows: TGTGCCAGCAGTTTATGGACAGGGGGCTACGAGCAGTACTTC. This gives the protein CASSLWTGGYEQYF.

Only a few counts were recorded for this clonotype. Mismatch with germline at one junction end may stem from a read error. The chain is built from TRBV7-7 and TRBJ1-1; TRBD1 is a possible D gene (5 bases). The CDR3 sequence is 13 residues long. Germline CDR1 reads SSHAT; CDR2 reads FNYEAQ (reference sequence). The CDR3 is CASSEGRGTEAFF. The CDR3 bases are TGTGCTAGCAGCGAGGGAAGGGGCACTGAAGCTTTCTTT. Full variable domain (missing parts from reference TRBV7-7 and TRBJ1-1): GAGVSQSPRYKVTKRGQDVTLRCDPISSHATLYWYQQALGQGPEFLTYFNYEAQPDKSGLPSDRFSAERPEGSISTLTIQRTEQRDSAMYRCASSEGRGTEAFFGQGTRLTVV.

This clonotype was detected a few times. The chain employs TRBV12-3 or TRBV12-4 and TRBJ2-1; 10 nucleotides agree with TRBD2. The CDR3 is 15 amino acids. The junction had 13 bases not matched to a gene; V was cut back by 5 bases and J by 12 bases. CDR3 protein: CASSPVGLAPGGQFF. The CDR3 region has the DNA TGTGCCAGCAGTCCCGTGGGACTAGCGCCTGGAGGGCAGTTCTTC.

This clonotype showed up just a few times. The chain recombines TRBV12-3 or TRBV12-4 with TRBJ2-7, with 8 bases identical to TRBD2. V shed 6 bases, J shed 2 bases, and the junction held 15 bases outside the gene matches. CDR3 length: 17 residues. The CDR3 DNA reads as TGTGCCAGCAGGCCATGGGGGCGGGGGGCCACTACCTACGAGCAGTACTTC. Translating gives CASRPWGRGATTYEQYF.

This clonotype has a handful of counts. This rearrangement joins TRBV7-8 to TRBJ2-5; tentatively, D is TRBD1 or TRBD2 (6 bases each). The germline CDR1 and CDR2 sequences are SGHVS and FQNEAQ. The germline V and J ends were trimmed by 1 base and 5 bases, with 17 bases remaining between them. The CDR3 extends over 16 amino acids. The CDR3 protein is CASSLVGAGGGETQYF. CDR3 DNA sequence: TGTGCCAGCAGCTTAGTCGGGGCTGGAGGGGGGGAGACCCAGTACTTC.

J is TRBJ2-7 and V is TRBV5-1, with TRBD1 as a possible D gene (5 bases). CDR3 length: 14 residues. The ends were cut back, 4 bases at V and 2 bases at J, with 13 bases in the middle. From germline, CDR1 is SGHRS and CDR2 YFSETQ. The CDR3 coding sequence is TGCGCCAGCAGCATGGACACTGGAACCTACGAGCAGTACTTC. Its protein product is CASSMDTGTYEQYF.

The gene calls are TRBV12-3 or TRBV12-4 and TRBJ1-3; D is unclear. The ends were cut back, 2 bases at V and 2 bases at J, with 7 bases in the middle. The length of the CDR3 is 14 residues. The DNA for the CDR3 is TGTGCCAGCAGTTTATGGCGGACTGGAAACACCATATATTTT. Protein sequence: CASSLWRTGNTIYF.

This clonotype was seen a handful of times. The chain recombines TRBV5-1 with TRBJ2-2; D possibly corresponds to TRBD1 (6 bases). Germline assignment: CDR1 SGHRS and CDR2 YFSETQ. This CDR3 contains 14 residues. Deletions cut 7 bases from V and 1 base from J, with 11 bases between. The CDR3 spells CASGRDKNTGELFF. The CDR3 DNA reads TGCGCCAGCGGCCGGGACAAGAACACCGGGGAGCTGTTTTTT.

The chain joins TRBV11-2 to TRBJ2-1, with 7 bases matching TRBD2. The CDR3 runs to 14 residues. Trimming at V came to 2 bases and at J to 5 bases, leaving 3 bases not matched to a gene. Germline V gene sequence: CDR1 SGHAT, CDR2 FQNNGV. The DNA for the CDR3 is TGTGCCAGCAGCTTAAGTCTAGCGGACAATGAGCAGTTCTTC. It translates to CASSLSLADNEQFF. Drawing the rest from reference TRBV11-2 and TRBJ2-1, the complete variable domain is EAGVAQSPRYKIIEKRQSVAFWCNPISGHATLYWYQQILGQGPKLLIQFQNNGVVDDSQLPKDRFSAERLKGVDSTLKIQPAKLEDSAVYLCASSLSLADNEQFFGPGTRLTVL.

The V call is TRBV5-1, the J call TRBJ1-1; the D is unclear. The germline CDR1 and CDR2 sequences are SGHRS and YFSETQ. Trimming removed 7 bases at V and 0 bases at J, with 10 bases between. The CDR3 runs to 13 residues. This CDR3 is CASLGQLNTEAFF. The CDR3, as DNA: TGCGCCAGCTTGGGCCAGCTGAACACTGAAGCTTTCTTT. Full variable domain (remainder filled in from reference TRBV5-1 and TRBJ1-1): KAGVTQTPRYLIKTRGQQVTLSCSPISGHRSVSWYQQTPGQGLQFLFEYFSETQRNKGNFPGRFSGRQFSNSRSEMNVSTLELGDSALYLCASLGQLNTEAFFGQGTRLTVV.

This clonotype showed up just a few times. The chain has TRBV5-1 and TRBJ2-4; TRBD2 matches 7 bases. CDR1 is SGHRS and CDR2 is YFSETQ in the germline V gene. This CDR3 is 15 amino acids long. Losses at the gene ends were 4 bases for V and 7 bases for J; bases not matched to a gene: 11. In DNA form, the CDR3 reads TGCGCCAGCAGCCCGCGTCCGGGAGGCGGCAACATTCAGTACTTC. This sequence encodes CASSPRPGGGNIQYF. The full variable domain, in which reference TRBV5-1 and TRBJ2-4 provide the parts outside the CDR3, is KAGVTQTPRYLIKTRGQQVTLSCSPISGHRSVSWYQQTPGQGLQFLFEYFSETQRNKGNFPGRFSGRQFSNSRSEMNVSTLELGDSALYLCASSPRPGGGNIQYFGAGTRLSVL.

This clonotype has a count of ten or more. V is TRBV18 and J is TRBJ2-3; TRBD2 agrees at 11 bases. V trimming: 6 bases; J trimming: 0 bases; junction bases outside the gene matches: 5. The CDR3 contains 16 residues. Germline V gene lookup returns CDR1 KGHSH and CDR2 LQKENI. CDR3 DNA: TGTGCCAGCTCCCCTCTAGCGGGAGGTAGCACAGATACGCAGTATTTT. Its translation: CASSPLAGGSTDTQYF. The entire variable domain, with the rest obtained from reference TRBV18 and TRBJ2-3, is as follows: NAGVMQNPRHLVRRRGQEARLRCSPMKGHSHVYWYRQLPEEGLKFMVYLQKENIIDESGMPKERFSAEFPKEGPSILRIQQVVRGDSAAYFCASSPLAGGSTDTQYFGPGTRLTVL.

This chain joins TRBV18 and TRBJ2-7, with 13 bases aligning to TRBD2. This CDR3 region has 16 residues. Germline CDR1 KGHSH, CDR2 LQKENI. V was clipped by 5 bases and J by 2 bases; unmatched bases: 6. The CDR3 DNA is TGTGCCAGCTCATCTTGGACTAGCGGGAGAACCTACGAGCAGTACTTC. It encodes CASSSWTSGRTYEQYF.

This clonotype occurred many times. The gene calls are TRBV5-5 and TRBJ2-5; no firm D call. V was trimmed by 0 bases and J by 5 bases, leaving 8 bases between them. The CDR3 is 13 residues long. Germline CDR1 SGHKS, CDR2 YYEKEE (reference sequence). The DNA of the CDR3 is TGTGCCAGCAGCTTGGACTGGTGGGAGACCCAGTACTTC. It codes for CASSLDWWETQYF.

This clonotype has a handful of counts. This chain joins TRBV28 and TRBJ1-1, with TRBD1 as a possible D gene (6 bases). With 2 bases removed from V and 1 base from J, the gap between germline ends came to 8 bases. The CDR3 spans 14 residues. Germline V gives CDR1 MDHEN, CDR2 SYDVKM. The CDR3 nucleotides are TGTGCCAGCAGTTTACCACAGGGGAACACTGAAGCTTTCTTT. Translated, it gives CASSLPQGNTEAFF.

Remarks on this clonotype: Because the CDR3 is missing its conserved closing phenylalanine or tryptophan, this is likely a read error. This chain connects TRBV5-1 to TRBJ2-3; tentative D call: TRBD1 (6 bases). The length of the CDR3 is 14 residues. The V and J ends lost 0 bases and 5 bases respectively, with 10 bases between them. The germline gives CDR1 SGHRS, CDR2 YFSETQ. CDR3 sequence (DNA): TGCGCCAGCAGCTTGGACAGGGTGGGAGATACGCAGTATCTT. It yields the protein CASSLDRVGDTQYL.

This clonotype was detected once. The CDR3 region has the DNA TGTGCCAGCAGCCTGCTAGGGACAGGGCAAGAGACCCAGTACTTC. Translating it yields CASSLLGTGQETQYF. The chain carries TRBV3-1 and TRBJ2-5; 9 nucleotides match TRBD1. The CDR3 contains 15 residues. The junction had 5 bases not matched to a gene; V was cut back by 4 bases and J by 2 bases. Germline-derived CDR1 and CDR2 are LGHDT and YNNKEL (reference sequence).

This clonotype was recorded at least ten times. The J gene is TRBJ1-1, the V gene TRBV12-3 or TRBV12-4; D is ambiguous. The CDR3 length is 11 residues. The V end was cut by 3 bases, the J end by 9 bases, with 8 bases between. This chain's CDR3 is CASSFRQKAFF. As DNA, the CDR3 is TGTGCCAGCAGTTTTCGTCAAAAAGCTTTCTTT.